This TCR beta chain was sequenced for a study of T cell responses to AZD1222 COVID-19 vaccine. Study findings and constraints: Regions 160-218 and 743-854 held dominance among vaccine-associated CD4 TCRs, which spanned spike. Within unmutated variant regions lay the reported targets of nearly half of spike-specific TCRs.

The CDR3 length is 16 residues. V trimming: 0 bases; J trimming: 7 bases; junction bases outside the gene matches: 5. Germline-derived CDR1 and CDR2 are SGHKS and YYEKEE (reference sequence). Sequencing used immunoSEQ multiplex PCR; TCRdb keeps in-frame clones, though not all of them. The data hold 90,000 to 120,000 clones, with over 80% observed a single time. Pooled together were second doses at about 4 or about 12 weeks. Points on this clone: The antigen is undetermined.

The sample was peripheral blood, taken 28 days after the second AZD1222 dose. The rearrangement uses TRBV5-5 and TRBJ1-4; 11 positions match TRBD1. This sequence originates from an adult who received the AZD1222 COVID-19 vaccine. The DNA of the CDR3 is TGTGCCAGCAGCTTGGGGACAGGGGGCGCGTCTGAAAAACTGTTTTTT. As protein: CASSLGTGGASEKLFF.